The T cell receptor beta chain under discussion was sequenced for a study of blood T cell repertoires in COVID-19. Overall study: Researchers got acute and convalescent COVID-19 samples from the United States, Italy and Spain. Sample material is recorded as cDNA or gDNA derived from T cells, B-cell-depleted T cells, or PBMCs.

Germline assignment: CDR1 MNHGY and CDR2 SAAAGT. The CDR3 runs 12 residues. V was clipped by 8 bases and J by 2 bases, with 9 bases between them. In the authors' workflow: Reference gene primer amplification yielded estimated nucleated cell counts. Profiling relied on immunoSEQ multiplex PCR, and the TCRdb table lists in-frame clones only, not all of them. V, J and clone size are those of that table, while D and trimming were read from the DNA. The top ten clones hold about 24% of a sample with about 95,000 clones, 84% of them seen once. This chain connects TRBV6-8 to TRBJ1-2, with D hard to call. Sequencing used peripheral blood. This receptor was taken from a human donor in a cohort sampled during active COVID-19. The CDR3 loop is CASSGENYGYTF. CDR3 in DNA: TGTGCCAGCTCCGGGGAAAACTATGGCTACACCTTC.